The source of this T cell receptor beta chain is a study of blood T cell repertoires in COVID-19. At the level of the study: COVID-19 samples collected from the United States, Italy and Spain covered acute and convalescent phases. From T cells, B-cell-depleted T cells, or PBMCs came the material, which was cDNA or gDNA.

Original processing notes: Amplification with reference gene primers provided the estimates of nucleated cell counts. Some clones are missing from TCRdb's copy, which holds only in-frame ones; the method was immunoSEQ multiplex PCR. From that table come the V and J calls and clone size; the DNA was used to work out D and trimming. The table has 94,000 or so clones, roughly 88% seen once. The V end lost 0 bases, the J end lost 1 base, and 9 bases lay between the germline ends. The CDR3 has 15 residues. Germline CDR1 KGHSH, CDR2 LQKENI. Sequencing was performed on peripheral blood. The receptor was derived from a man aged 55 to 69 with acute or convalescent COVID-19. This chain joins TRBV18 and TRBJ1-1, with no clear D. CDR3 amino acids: CASSPPGAGNTEAFF. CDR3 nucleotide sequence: TGTGCCAGCTCACCACCGGGCGCAGGGAACACTGAAGCTTTCTTT. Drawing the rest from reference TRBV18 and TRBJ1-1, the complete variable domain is NAGVMQNPRHLVRRRGQEARLRCSPMKGHSHVYWYRQLPEEGLKFMVYLQKENIIDESGMPKERFSAEFPKEGPSILRIQQVVRGDSAAYFCASSPPGAGNTEAFFGQGTRLTVV.